The TCR beta chain described here comes from a study of T cell clonotyping in hematopoietic cell transplantation. Study findings and constraints: At the given depth, recipient repertoires were over 95% de novo clonotypes.

With regard to this clone: Its matching antigen is unknown.

The data were produced by immunoSEQ multiplex PCR, yet TCRdb's version contains in-frame clones alone and is incomplete. The profile covers 13,000 or so clones, with over 85% appearing a single time and 7.8% taken by the ten largest. The specimen comprised PBMCs, sampled 100 days after allogeneic stem cell transplant. The receptor's source is a female patient aged 50-59 years who had an allogeneic stem cell transplant from an unrelated donor, so the T cells may come from the graft donor. Some clones in this sample may be carry-over from other donors' samples.

CDR3 sequence (DNA): TGTGCCAGCAGTGTAAAGTGGGGGAATGAAAAACTGTTTTTT. It encodes CASSVKWGNEKLFF. The V and J genes are TRBV2 and TRBJ1-4, with a tentative D call TRBD1 (5 bases). This CDR3 is 14 amino acids long. The V end was cut by 4 bases, the J end by 5 bases, with 11 bases between. The germline V gene encodes CDR1 SNHLY and CDR2 FYNNEI.